This is a list of T cell receptor beta chains from one sample in a study of CD8 T cells in ankylosing spondylitis. TCRdb ran MiXCR on the 5' RACE reads and lists one entry per CDR3 protein. The sample contains about 250,000 distinct CDR3 sequences, under 35% of which appear only once. Material: blood, either unsorted or a sorted T cell fraction (not recorded which). Receptor source: a male donor with ankylosing spondylitis or in good health (not recorded which). CDR3s include the opening cysteine and the closing phenylalanine or tryptophan. The D gene is left open where the match is weak. Clone size is shown for a subset of rows, as once, few, many or a class of expanded clone.

TRBJ2-1	NA	13	TRBV29-1	few	CSVVFGDYNEQFF	TGCAGCGTGGTGTTCGGGGATTACAATGAGCAGTTCTTC
TRBJ1-4	NA	15	TRBV5-1	NA	CASSLGGGWNEKLFF	TGCGCCAGCAGCTTGGGAGGAGGATGGAATGAAAAACTGTTTTTT
TRBJ1-1	NA	12	TRBV20-1	once	CSASLGDTEAFF	TGCAGTGCTAGTCTGGGGGACACTGAAGCTTTCTTT
TRBJ2-3	NA	17	TRBV4-2	NA	CASSQDKGGGAVDTQYF	TGTGCCAGCAGCCAAGATAAGGGAGGGGGGGCCGTAGATACGCAGTATTTT
TRBJ2-5	NA	13	TRBV10-1	few	CASSEGFQETQYF	TGCGCCAGCAGTGAGGGATTTCAAGAGACCCAGTACTTC
TRBJ1-4	NA	15	TRBV11-2	NA	CASSFYGGINEKLFF	TGTGCCAGCAGCTTTTATGGAGGGATTAATGAAAAACTGTTTTTT
TRBJ2-7	NA	14	TRBV30	NA	CAWSFRGLAYEQYF	TGTGCCTGGAGTTTTCGGGGTTTGGCCTACGAGCAGTACTTC
TRBJ1-4	NA	13	TRBV6-5	few	CASSYFSNEKLFF	TGTGCCAGCAGTTATTTCTCTAATGAAAAACTGTTTTTT
TRBJ2-3	NA	15	TRBV12-3/TRBV12-4	NA	CASSSEGVSTDTQYF	TGTGCCAGCAGTTCAGAGGGGGTCAGCACAGATACGCAGTATTTT
TRBJ1-4	NA	14	TRBV15	NA	CATSRAGSDEKLFF	TGTGCCACCAGCAGAGCCGGGTCGGATGAAAAACTGTTTTTT
TRBJ2-5	TRBD2	14	TRBV29-1	NA	CSVKTSGGAETQYF	TGCAGCGTGAAGACTAGCGGGGGAGCAGAGACCCAGTACTTC
TRBJ1-1	NA	13	TRBV20-1	NA	CSEGVPMNTEAFF	TGCAGTGAAGGGGTCCCGATGAACACTGAAGCTTTCTTT
TRBJ2-5	NA	16	TRBV6-5	NA	CASSSPLAHLGETQYF	TGTGCCAGCAGTTCCCCACTAGCACACTTGGGAGAGACCCAGTACTTC
TRBJ1-2	NA	14	TRBV5-1	NA	CASSSLEGLYGYTF	TGCGCCAGCAGCTCCCTGGAAGGCTTGTATGGCTACACCTTC
TRBJ2-5	NA	16	TRBV30	NA	CAWSEGDTSYQETQYF	TGTGCCTGGAGTGAGGGGGACACCTCGTACCAAGAGACCCAGTACTTC
TRBJ1-1	TRBD1	14	TRBV20-1	NA	CSARAQGKSTEAFF	TGCAGTGCTAGGGCACAGGGGAAATCCACTGAAGCTTTCTTT
TRBJ1-5	NA	14	TRBV9	NA	CASSVGLNNQPQHF	TGTGCCAGCAGCGTAGGACTGAACAATCAGCCCCAGCATTTT
TRBJ2-1	TRBD2	15	TRBV10-3	many	CAISETSGSYNEQFF	TGTGCCATCAGTGAGACTAGCGGCTCCTACAATGAGCAGTTCTTC
TRBJ2-1	TRBD2	15	TRBV6-5	few	CASSLGLAIHNEQFF	TGTGCCAGCAGCTTAGGACTAGCGATACACAATGAGCAGTTCTTC
TRBJ2-7	NA	13	TRBV27	few	CASSLEWQGEQYF	TGTGCCAGCAGTTTAGAATGGCAGGGAGAGCAGTACTTC
TRBJ1-2	TRBD1	12	TRBV20-1	NA	CSADRGSYGYTF	TGCAGTGCTGACAGGGGTAGCTATGGCTACACCTTC
TRBJ2-1	TRBD2	17	TRBV10-3	once	CAISESILTSGDNEQFF	TGTGCCATCAGTGAGTCGATCCTGACTAGCGGGGACAATGAGCAGTTCTTC
TRBJ2-7	NA	17	TRBV10-2	NA	CASSRSTAGPASYEQYF	TGCGCCAGCTCACGGTCCACGGCGGGACCTGCCTCCTACGAGCAGTACTTC
TRBJ1-1	NA	14	TRBV11-2	once	CASSFAGADTEAFF	TGTGCCAGCAGCTTCGCCGGGGCCGACACTGAAGCTTTCTTT
TRBJ2-2	NA	13	TRBV20-1	once	CSAGRANTGELFF	TGCAGTGCGGGACGGGCGAACACCGGGGAGCTGTTTTTT
TRBJ2-6	NA	15	TRBV6-1	few	CASSSWGSGANVLTF	TGTGCCAGCAGTAGCTGGGGCTCTGGGGCCAACGTCCTGACTTTC
TRBJ1-2	TRBD1	13	TRBV7-2	NA	CASSPTGNGGYTF	TGTGCCAGCAGCCCGACAGGGAATGGTGGCTACACCTTC
TRBJ2-2	NA	15	TRBV3-1	NA	CASSQRTPSAGELFF	TGTGCCAGCAGCCAAAGGACTCCCAGCGCCGGGGAGCTGTTTTTT
TRBJ2-3	NA	15	TRBV7-9	few	CASSLGRRTLDTQYF	TGTGCCAGCAGCTTAGGTCGCAGAACTCTGGATACGCAGTATTTT
TRBJ2-5	TRBD2	17	TRBV20-1	NA	CSARDATSGGARETQYF	TGCAGTGCTAGAGACGCCACTAGCGGGGGGGCCAGAGAGACCCAGTACTTC
TRBJ2-7	TRBD1	14	TRBV28	NA	CASSSGGNFYEQYF	TGTGCCAGCAGTTCAGGGGGTAACTTCTACGAGCAGTACTTC
TRBJ2-2	NA	13	TRBV29-1	few	CSVEERGTGELFF	TGCAGCGTTGAAGAAAGGGGGACCGGGGAGCTGTTTTTT
TRBJ1-2	NA	14	TRBV27	NA	CASSLSSGAPGYTF	TGTGCCAGCAGTTTATCGTCCGGGGCCCCTGGCTACACCTTC
TRBJ2-3	NA	14	TRBV10-2	NA	CASSGAGITDTQYF	TGCGCCAGCAGTGGGGCAGGGATCACAGATACGCAGTATTTT
TRBJ2-3	NA	14	TRBV7-8	NA	CASSFRARSDTQYF	TGTGCCAGCAGCTTTAGAGCGAGGAGCGATACGCAGTATTTT
TRBJ1-2	NA	14	TRBV20-1	many	CSARDPKAGYGYTF	TGCAGTGCTAGAGACCCCAAGGCAGGCTATGGCTACACCTTC
TRBJ2-3	TRBD1	13	TRBV10-3	NA	CAINRDREDTQYF	TGTGCCATCAATCGGGACAGGGAAGATACGCAGTATTTT
TRBJ2-7	TRBD1	14	TRBV20-1	NA	CSAIPGQGVYEQYF	TGCAGTGCTATACCGGGACAGGGGGTGTACGAGCAGTACTTC
TRBJ1-4	NA	13	TRBV28	NA	CASSFLGGEKLFF	TGTGCCAGCAGTTTTCTAGGGGGGGAAAAACTGTTTTTT
TRBJ2-5	TRBD1	13	TRBV6-1	NA	CASHRGHQETQYF	TGTGCCAGCCACAGGGGACACCAAGAGACCCAGTACTTC
TRBJ1-6	NA	13	TRBV27	few	CASSLWLGSPLHF	TGTGCCAGCAGTTTATGGCTGGGTTCACCCCTCCACTTT
TRBJ2-6	TRBD1	17	TRBV18	few	CASSPGTAYSGANVLTF	TGTGCCAGCTCACCAGGGACAGCCTACTCTGGGGCCAACGTCCTGACTTTC
TRBJ2-2	TRBD1	15	TRBV5-5	NA	CASRGTGLNTGELFF	TGTGCCAGCAGGGGGACAGGCCTTAACACCGGGGAGCTGTTTTTT
TRBJ2-5	TRBD1	15	TRBV29-1	NA	CSVDKYGQGAETQYF	TGCAGCGTTGACAAATACGGACAGGGGGCCGAGACCCAGTACTTC
TRBJ2-5	NA	12	TRBV29-1	many	CSVLDGAETQYF	TGCAGCGTCTTGGACGGTGCGGAGACCCAGTACTTC
TRBJ2-7	NA	15	TRBV4-1	NA	CASSQVSIRSYEQYF	TGCGCCAGCAGCCAAGTTTCTATAAGATCCTACGAGCAGTACTTC
TRBJ2-4	NA	15	TRBV12-3/TRBV12-4	few	CASSLDLGFQNIQYF	TGTGCCAGCAGTTTAGATTTAGGATTCCAAAACATTCAGTACTTC
TRBJ1-6	TRBD1	16	TRBV3-1	NA	CASSRGQGARNSPLHF	TGTGCCAGCAGCCGGGGGCAGGGGGCGCGAAATTCACCCCTCCACTTT
TRBJ2-7	NA	16	TRBV12-3/TRBV12-4	NA	CASSLSSGTEAYEQYF	TGTGCCAGCAGTTTATCGTCCGGGACTGAAGCTTACGAGCAGTACTTC
TRBJ2-2	NA	15	TRBV12-3/TRBV12-4	NA	CASSHKQGDAGELFF	TGTGCCAGCAGTCATAAACAGGGAGATGCCGGGGAGCTGTTTTTT
TRBJ2-5	NA	13	TRBV18	NA	CASSREAQETQYF	TGTGCCAGCTCACGAGAGGCCCAAGAGACCCAGTACTTC
TRBJ2-1	TRBD2	15	TRBV12-3/TRBV12-4	many	CASSPSGGKSIEQFF	TGTGCCAGCAGTCCGAGCGGGGGTAAAAGCATTGAGCAGTTCTTC
TRBJ2-1	NA	15	TRBV7-9	NA	CASSLVSGTRNEQFF	TGTGCCAGCAGCTTAGTTTCAGGCACCCGGAATGAGCAGTTCTTC
TRBJ2-5	NA	14	TRBV9	NA	CASSPSGGQETQYF	TGTGCCAGCAGCCCCTCGGGCGGGCAAGAGACCCAGTACTTC
TRBJ2-1	NA	12	TRBV27	few	CASSSGANEQFF	TGTGCCAGCAGTTCTGGTGCCAATGAGCAGTTCTTC
TRBJ2-7	NA	14	TRBV5-1	few	CASRSPGATSEQYF	TGCGCCAGCAGATCCCCAGGGGCCACAAGCGAGCAGTACTTC
TRBJ2-5	NA	13	TRBV25-1	few	CASLGTLQETQYF	TGTGCCAGCCTAGGGACCCTACAAGAGACCCAGTACTTC